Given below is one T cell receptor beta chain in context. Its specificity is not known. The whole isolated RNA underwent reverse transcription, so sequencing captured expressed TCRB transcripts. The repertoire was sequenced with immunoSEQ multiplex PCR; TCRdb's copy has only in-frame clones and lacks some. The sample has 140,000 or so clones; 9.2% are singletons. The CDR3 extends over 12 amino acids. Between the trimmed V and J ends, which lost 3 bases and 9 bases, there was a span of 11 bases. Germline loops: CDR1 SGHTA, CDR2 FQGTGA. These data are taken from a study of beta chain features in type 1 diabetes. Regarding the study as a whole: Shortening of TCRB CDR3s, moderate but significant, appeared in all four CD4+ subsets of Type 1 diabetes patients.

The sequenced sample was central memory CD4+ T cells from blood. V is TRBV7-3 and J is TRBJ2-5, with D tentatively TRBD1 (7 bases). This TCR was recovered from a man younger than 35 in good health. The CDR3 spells CASSFQGEAQYF. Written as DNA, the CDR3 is TGTGCCAGCAGCTTTCAGGGGGAGGCCCAGTACTTC.